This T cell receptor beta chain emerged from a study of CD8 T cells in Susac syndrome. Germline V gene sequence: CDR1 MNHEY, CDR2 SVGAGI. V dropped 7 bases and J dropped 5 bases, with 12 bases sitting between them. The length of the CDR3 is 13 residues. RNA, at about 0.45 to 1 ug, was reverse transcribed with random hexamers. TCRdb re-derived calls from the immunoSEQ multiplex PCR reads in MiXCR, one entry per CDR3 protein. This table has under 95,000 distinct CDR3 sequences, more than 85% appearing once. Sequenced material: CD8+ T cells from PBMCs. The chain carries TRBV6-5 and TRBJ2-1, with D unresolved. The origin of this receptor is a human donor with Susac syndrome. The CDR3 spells CASMAPPDNEQFF. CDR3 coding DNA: TGTGCCAGCATGGCGCCCCCTGACAATGAGCAGTTCTTC.